What follows describes a single TCR beta chain. Its matching antigen is unknown. The sample comes from a study of OX40 agonist ivuxolimab in advanced cancers. Turning to the study itself: At 0.01 to 10 mg/kg, ivuxolimab was administered intravenously to patients every 2 weeks. Hepatocellular carcinoma, melanoma, renal cell or head and neck cancer occurred in dose-escalation patients. Eligibility admitted prior anti-PD-1, anti-PD-L1 or anti-CTLA-4 therapy; 35% to 40% had some. Findings and limits, study-wide: Antigens targeted by the expanded peripheral T cells were not determined.

The J segment lost 7 bases and the V segment lost 4 bases, leaving 6 bases of the junction unmatched. The CDR3 totals 15 residues. Germline CDR1 reads SGHNT; CDR2 reads YYREEE (reference sequence). TCRdb keeps only in-frame clones here, not all; method: immunoSEQ multiplex PCR. Altogether 60,000 to 90,000 clones are present, around 80% being singletons, with the ten largest covering 5%. Sequences were derived from CD4+ or CD8+ T cells sorted from blood, sampled in a trial of the OX40 agonist ivuxolimab. This chain links TRBV5-4 with TRBJ1-4; 11 positions match TRBD1. This TCR came from an adult with an advanced solid tumor such as melanoma, head and neck, liver or kidney cancer. CDR3 bases: TGTGCCAGCAGCGGACCGGGACAGGGGGGTGAAAAACTGTTTTTT. Translated: CASSGPGQGGEKLFF.